This entry lists 6 T cell receptor beta chains sequenced from one sample in a study of blood T cell repertoires in COVID-19 (dated by TCRdb to about 2020). The method was the immunoSEQ multiplex PCR assay. In TCRdb, the immuneACCESS table is reduced to in-frame sequences with V and J assigned. These tables do not hold every clone; where another copy was compared, an unresolved V gene accounts for under half, and the others remain unexplained. The sample contains 150,000 or so clones, approximately 81% of them found a single time. About 8% of the sample is in the top ten clones. The sequenced material came from PBMCs or T cells enriched from blood (not recorded which). The receptors originated from a woman between 50 and 59 years old who had recovered from COVID-19.

The CDR3 loop reads CASSSLGGSSEQFF. The CDR3 DNA is TGTGCCAGCAGCAGTTTAGGCGGCAGTAGTGAGCAGTTCTTC. The chain links TRBV3-1 (or the pseudogene TRBV3-2) to TRBJ2-1; D gene unclear. CDR3 length: 14 amino acids. V lost 5 bases and J 9 bases, leaving 17 bases between the germline ends. Germline V gene sequence: CDR1 LGHDT, CDR2 YNNKEL (reference sequence).

The chain combines TRBV27 with TRBJ1-2; perhaps TRBD1 as D (5 bases). The CDR3 consists of 15 residues. Germline CDR1 is MNHEY and CDR2 is SMNVEV (reference sequence). Trimming removed 5 bases from V and 6 bases from J, with 19 bases in between. The CDR3 coding sequence is TGTGCCAGCAGTCCCCGGGCAGGGCTCCCCAATGGCTACACCTTC. It yields the protein CASSPRAGLPNGYTF.

The gene calls are TRBV6-5 and TRBJ1-2; possibly TRBD1 for D (6 bases). V was cut by 7 bases and J by 5 bases, with 17 bases left in between. The CDR3 runs 14 residues. Per the germline V gene, CDR1 is MNHEY and CDR2 is SVGAGI. The CDR3 reads CASKQPQGWYGYTF. CDR3 sequence (DNA): TGTGCCAGCAAACAGCCACAGGGATGGTATGGCTACACCTTC.

The chain uses TRBV20-1 and TRBJ1-2; D is perhaps TRBD1 (5 bases). The germline V gene encodes CDR1 DFQATT and CDR2 SNEGSKA (reference sequence). CDR3 length equals 11 residues. The CDR3, as DNA: TGCAGCGTCACCAGGGTCCGGGGCTACACCTTC. Translated, it gives CSVTRVRGYTF.

V usage is TRBV3-1 (or the pseudogene TRBV3-2) and J usage is TRBJ1-6; 7 bases match TRBD1. After removal of 2 bases from V and 5 bases from J, the junction contained 12 bases not matched to a gene. Germline V gene sequence: CDR1 LGHDT, CDR2 YNNKEL (reference sequence). The CDR3 has 18 amino acids. CDR3 DNA: TGTGCCAGCAGCCAATCAGGGGGAAGGACAGCAAATAATTCACCCCTCCACTTT. It translates to CASSQSGGRTANNSPLHF.

This chain connects TRBV5-6 to TRBJ1-5; 9 bases are shared with TRBD1. Germline V gene data show CDR1 as SGHDT and CDR2 as YYEEEE. The CDR3 covers 17 residues. Trimming cost V 0 bases and J 1 base; bases outside gene matches: 5. CDR3 residues: CASSLAPTGGSNQPQHF. The CDR3 DNA sequence: TGTGCCAGCAGCTTGGCCCCGACAGGGGGAAGCAATCAGCCCCAGCATTTT. Complete variable domain (other parts from reference TRBV5-6 and TRBJ1-5): DAGVTQSPTHLIKTRGQQVTLRCSPKSGHDTVSWYQQALGQGPQFIFQYYEEEERQRGNFPDRFSGHQFPNYSSELNVNALLLGDSALYLCASSLAPTGGSNQPQHFGDGTRLSIL.